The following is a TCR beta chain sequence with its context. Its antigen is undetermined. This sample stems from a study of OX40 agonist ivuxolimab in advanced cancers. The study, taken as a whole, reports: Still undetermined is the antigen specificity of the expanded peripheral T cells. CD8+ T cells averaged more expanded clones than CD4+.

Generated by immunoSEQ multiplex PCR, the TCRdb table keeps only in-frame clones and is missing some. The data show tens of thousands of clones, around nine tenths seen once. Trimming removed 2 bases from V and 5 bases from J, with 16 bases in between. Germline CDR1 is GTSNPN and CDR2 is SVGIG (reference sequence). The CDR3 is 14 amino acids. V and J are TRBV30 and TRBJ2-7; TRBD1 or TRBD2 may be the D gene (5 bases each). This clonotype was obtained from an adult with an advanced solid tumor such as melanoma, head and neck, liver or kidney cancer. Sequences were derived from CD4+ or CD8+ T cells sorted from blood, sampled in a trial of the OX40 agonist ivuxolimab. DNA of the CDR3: TGTGCCTGGAGTAGCAGACCGGGGCGCCACGAGCAGTACTTC. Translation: CAWSSRPGRHEQYF.